This entry describes one T cell receptor beta chain. Its matching antigen is unknown. Random hexamers were used to reverse transcribe an amount of about 0.45 to 1 ug RNA. TCRdb analysed the immunoSEQ multiplex PCR reads with MiXCR anew, one entry per CDR3 protein. Seen here are some 100,000 distinct CDR3 sequences, less than 95% observed once, and the top ten hold approximately 0.11%. Between the trimmed V and J ends, which lost 5 bases and 1 base, there was a span of 9 bases. Germline values: CDR1 SNHLY, CDR2 FYNNEI. CDR3 size: 14 residues. These data come from a study of CD8 T cells in Susac syndrome. Study conclusions and caveats: As the study acknowledged, the number of individuals who were part of its TCR sequencing and HLA analysis was relatively small.

Sequencing was done on a sample of CD8+ T cells from PBMCs. This clonotype was obtained from a human donor in good health. The chain joins TRBV2 to TRBJ1-5; possibly TRBD1 for D (5 bases). The CDR3 DNA sequence: TGTGCCAGCAGTCCCCGACAGAGCAATCAGCCCCAGCATTTT. It translates to CASSPRQSNQPQHF. Full variable domain (remainder filled in from reference TRBV2 and TRBJ1-5): EPEVTQTPSHQVTQMGQEVILRCVPISNHLYFYWYRQILGQKVEFLVSFYNNEISEKSEIFDDQFSVERPDGSNFTLKIRSTKLEDSAMYFCASSPRQSNQPQHFGDGTRLSIL.